A selection of T cell receptor beta chains follows, all from one sample in a study of blood T cells in healthy people across ages. TCRdb reprocessed the 5' RACE reads via MiXCR and lists one record per CDR3 protein. Of some 1.5 million distinct CDR3 sequences detected, about 30% appear once; the ten largest clones hold roughly 8%. The sample consisted of blood. The receptors were gathered from a woman aged 25 to 45 in good health. CDR3s include the opening cysteine and the closing phenylalanine or tryptophan. Each record gives: CDR3 protein, CDR3 DNA, D gene, clone size, J gene, CDR3 length, V gene. A D gene is named only where the DNA matches it firmly. Size tells how often a clone was seen (once, few, many) or the class of an expanded clone, and some rows leave it out.

CASMPGQGNGYGYTF TGCGCCAGCATGCCGGGGCAGGGGAATGGCTATGGCTACACCTTC - - TRBJ1-2 15 TRBV5-1
CASSKMMAGGPAHNEQFF TGTGCCAGCAGCAAGATGATGGCGGGAGGGCCAGCGCACAATGAGCAGTTCTTC - - TRBJ2-1 18 TRBV21-1
CTTSRGPYNEQFF TGCACCACTTCCAGGGGTCCCTACAATGAGCAGTTCTTC - many TRBJ2-1 13 TRBV29-1
CASSSGTGTLAAEQFF TGTGCCAGCAGCTCCGGTACCGGGACGCTGGCTGCTGAGCAGTTCTTC - few TRBJ2-1 16 TRBV27
CSARAPGLGHEQYF TGCAGTGCTAGAGCACCGGGACTAGGCCACGAGCAGTACTTC TRBD2 few TRBJ2-7 14 TRBV20-1
CASSWTQRQGKDYGYTF TGTGCCAGCAGTTGGACCCAGAGACAGGGAAAAGACTATGGCTACACCTTC TRBD1 few TRBJ1-2 17 TRBV12-3/TRBV12-4
CASSYAGQGNSEAFF TGTGCCAGCAGTTACGCCGGACAGGGGAACTCTGAAGCTTTCTTT TRBD1 - TRBJ1-1 15 TRBV6-6
CASSLASGTGPYGYTF TGTGCCAGCAGTTTAGCATCCGGGACAGGGCCATATGGCTACACCTTC TRBD1 few TRBJ1-2 16 TRBV12-3/TRBV12-4
CAHKAGTGLNSNQPQHF TGTGCCCACAAAGCCGGGACAGGCTTAAATAGCAATCAGCCCCAGCATTTT TRBD1 - TRBJ1-5 17 TRBV6-1
CASSAWVTAGGPSEQFF TGTGCCAGCAGCGCATGGGTGACAGCGGGAGGGCCCAGTGAGCAGTTCTTC TRBD2 few TRBJ2-1 17 TRBV7-8
CAWSVGQGSNEQFF TGTGCCTGGAGTGTAGGGCAGGGATCCAATGAGCAGTTCTTC - - TRBJ2-1 14 TRBV30
CASSFATSGSQFF TGTGCCAGCAGCTTCGCGACTAGCGGGAGTCAGTTCTTC TRBD2 - TRBJ2-1 13 TRBV7-8
CSARGGYSADTQYF TGCAGTGCTAGGGGGGGCTACTCGGCTGATACGCAGTATTTT - - TRBJ2-3 14 TRBV20-1